This T cell receptor (beta chain) was identified during a study of blood T cells in healthy people across ages. Together with a sample-barcoded 5' primer, a J-beta primer mix was included in a second PCR lasting roughly 7 to 11 cycles. A template-switch adaptor containing 12 random nucleotides labeled each cDNA molecule. Using its own MiXCR run on the 5' RACE reads, TCRdb lists one record per CDR3 protein. The table records over a million distinct CDR3 sequences, more than 40% of them present only once. The germline V gene encodes CDR1 MNHNS and CDR2 SASEGT. CDR3 length equals 12 residues. V was pared by 2 bases and J by 10 bases, with 12 bases between. This clonotype showed up just a few times.

This chain connects TRBV6-1 to TRBJ2-7; D gene uncertain. The clonotype comes from a woman aged 55 to 70 in good health. Sequencing used blood. The CDR3 sequence is CASSEYRKGQYF. Written as DNA, the CDR3 is TGTGCCAGCAGTGAATACCGCAAGGGTCAGTACTTC.